This entry is about one T cell receptor beta chain. This record comes from a study of blood T cell repertoires in COVID-19. Across the study: COVID-19 samples, acute and convalescent, were from the United States, Italy and Spain. PBMCs, B-cell-depleted T cells, or T cells provided the cDNA or gDNA that made up the material.

CDR3 length: 15 amino acids. Trimming removed 1 base from V and 3 bases from J; junction bases left unmatched: 3. Germline loops: CDR1 LGHNA, CDR2 YNFKEQ. Authors' processing steps: Estimation of nucleated cell counts was performed using reference gene primer amplification. TCRdb's table, derived via immunoSEQ multiplex PCR, lists solely in-frame clones and lacks some. For V, J and clone size, that table is used; D and trimming come from the DNA. The table records a few hundred thousand clones, around nine tenths of them present only once. The V call is TRBV4-2, the J call TRBJ2-1; 7 bases agree with TRBD2. The TCR sequence derives from a man aged 25 to 40 with active or convalescent COVID-19. The material sequenced was peripheral blood. The CDR3 DNA reads as TGTGCCAGCAGCCAAGTGGGGGGGGACTACAATGAGCAGTTCTTC. Translated: CASSQVGGDYNEQFF.